The clone carrying this TCR beta chain was picked up one time. Its antigen is still unknown. This sample was taken from a study of pediatric ulcerative colitis. Rectal tissue came from one to two pinch biopsies taken at colonoscopy. Sequencing was at survey level. Samples were sequenced at Survey level, maximum 500,000 reads. TCRdb keeps only in-frame clones here, not all; method: immunoSEQ multiplex PCR. The sample records 15,000 to 20,000 clones, more than 75% being singletons. Notes on the study in general: Rectal repertoires separated controls, mild-moderate and acute severe colitis.

Looked up from germline, CDR1 is SGHTA and CDR2 is FQGTGA. The CDR3 runs 14 residues. Deletions cut 6 bases from V and 3 bases from J, with 13 bases between. This chain joins TRBV7-3 and TRBJ2-3; no clear D. This clonotype was obtained from a boy aged 5-17 years who was a control in a study of pediatric ulcerative colitis. Source material: gut tissue. DNA of the CDR3: TGTGCCAGCAGTCAAGGTAGATCTACAGATACGCAGTATTTT. Translating it yields CASSQGRSTDTQYF.